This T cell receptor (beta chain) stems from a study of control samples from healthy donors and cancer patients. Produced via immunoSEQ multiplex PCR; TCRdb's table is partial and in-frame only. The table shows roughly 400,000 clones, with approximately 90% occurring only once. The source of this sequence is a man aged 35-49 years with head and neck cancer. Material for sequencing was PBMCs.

The CDR3 spells CASSLARAAGSPLHF. CDR3 nucleotide sequence: TGTGCCAGCAGCTTAGCTAGGGCTGCGGGGTCACCCCTCCACTTT. The J gene is TRBJ1-6, the V gene TRBV11-2; the D is unclear. This CDR3 has 15 amino acids. Trimming shortened V by 1 base and J by 10 bases, and 14 bases separated the two germline ends. In germline, CDR1 is SGHAT, CDR2 FQNNGV.